This T cell receptor (beta chain) was sequenced in a study of blood T cell repertoires in COVID-19. The wider study: Whether acute or convalescent, the COVID-19 samples came from the United States, Italy and Spain. In each case, the material was cDNA or gDNA derived from T cells, B-cell-depleted T cells, or PBMCs.

This CDR3 is built from 14 residues. As handled by the study authors: Quantification of nucleated cells was approximated via reference gene primer amplification. Clones were read by immunoSEQ multiplex PCR, and TCRdb kept only the in-frame ones, dropping some. Clone size and V and J calls were adopted from that table, with D and trimming inferred from the DNA. The table shows fewer than 90,000 clones, with 65% to 85% occurring only once. Enrolment of Seattle patients took place during active infection, and they were followed longitudinally. The J gene is TRBJ2-1, the V gene TRBV21-1; TRBD2, the D gene given by the table, was not confirmed from the DNA. TRBV21-1 is a known pseudogene. The receptor was isolated from a man aged 60 to 69 with COVID-19, enrolled during active disease. Material: peripheral blood. CDR3 nucleotide sequence: TGTGCCAGCAGGAACTGGCAAACCGGGGATGAGCAGTTCTTC. Translating it yields CASRNWQTGDEQFF.